This T cell receptor (beta chain) was sequenced in a study of early T cells in non-severe SARS-CoV-2 infection. Background on the study: Unpaired chains resulted from sequencing bulk RNA of unsorted whole blood.

The study's findings and limits: Reliance on VDJdb matching favored anti-spike CD8 responses; private and CD4 specificities were missed.

As concerns this clonotype: Antigen: not known.

Germline V gene data show CDR1 as SGHVS and CDR2 as FQNEAQ. The CDR3 is 14 amino acids. Trimming stripped 5 bases from V and 1 base from J, with 12 bases between. Individual cDNA molecules carried attached unique molecular identifiers. MiXCR, run by TCRdb on the 5' RACE reads, gives a single entry per CDR3 protein. Of 80,000 to 95,000 distinct CDR3 sequences in the sample, 16% were seen once. The clonotype comes from an adult who was a healthcare worker with PCR-confirmed SARS-CoV-2 infection or an uninfected control (not recorded which). The chain links TRBV7-8 to TRBJ2-7, with a weak D call TRBD2 (6 bases). The sequencing here drew on whole blood, taken at baseline. The CDR3: CASSRGSGSYEQYF. The CDR3 DNA reads TGTGCCAGCAGCCGCGGTAGCGGATCCTACGAGCAGTACTTC.